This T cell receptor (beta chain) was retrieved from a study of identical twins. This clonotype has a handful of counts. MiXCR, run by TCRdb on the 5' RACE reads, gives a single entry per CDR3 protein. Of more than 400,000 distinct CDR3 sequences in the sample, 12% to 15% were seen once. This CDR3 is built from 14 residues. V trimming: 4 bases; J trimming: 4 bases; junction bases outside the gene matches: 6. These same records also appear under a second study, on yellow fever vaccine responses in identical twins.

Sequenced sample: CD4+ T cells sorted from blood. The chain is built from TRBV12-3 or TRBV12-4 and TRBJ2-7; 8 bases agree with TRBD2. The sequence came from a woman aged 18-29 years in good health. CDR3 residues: CASSYSGSVYEQYF. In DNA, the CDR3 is TGTGCCAGCAGTTACAGCGGGAGTGTATACGAGCAGTACTTC.